This T cell receptor beta chain is from a study of graft-versus-host responses after intestinal transplantation. This CDR3 is built from 13 residues. Germline values: CDR1 MNHNS, CDR2 SASEGT. Trimming took off 4 bases at V and 4 bases at J, with 8 bases between the two ends. This clone showed up just once. Its cognate antigen is unknown. Assay: immunoSEQ multiplex PCR; the TCRdb copy retains only in-frame clones and omits some. The sample yields some 96,000 clones, more than 85% seen once. V and J are TRBV6-1 and TRBJ1-5; D not resolved. The TCR was taken from a human donor who was the organ donor for an intestinal transplant. Sequenced here: unstimulated CD4+ T cells sorted from spleen or lymph node cells, sampled before transplant. CDR3 residues: CASSVGSNQPQHF. In nucleotides, the CDR3 is TGTGCCAGCAGTGTAGGGTCTAATCAGCCCCAGCATTTT.